The clone carrying this T cell receptor (beta chain) was seen at least ten times. V trimming: 3 bases; J trimming: 8 bases; junction bases outside the gene matches: 7. The CDR3 runs to 15 residues. TCRdb called the 5' RACE reads again in MiXCR, with one record for every CDR3 protein. The sample consists of around 570,000 distinct CDR3 sequences, approximately 9.6% of them appearing once. The data belong to a study of identical twins. This sample also appeared in a second study, on yellow fever vaccine responses in identical twins.

This receptor was taken from a woman under 30 in good health. V usage is TRBV12-3 or TRBV12-4 and J usage is TRBJ2-1; 10 nucleotides align to TRBD2. What was sequenced was PBMCs. CDR3 sequence: CASSFGGLARDEQFF. The CDR3 coding sequence is TGTGCCAGCAGTTTCGGGGGACTAGCGAGGGATGAGCAGTTCTTC.